These 17 T cell receptor beta chains originate from one sample sequenced in a study of beta chain features in type 1 diabetes. Notes on the study in general: For Type 1 diabetes patients, all four CD4+ subsets carried TCRB CDR3s that were moderately but significantly shorter.

No antigen has been assigned to these receptors. Expressed TCRB transcripts were sequenced, since all the RNA that had been isolated was reverse transcribed. TCRdb keeps only in-frame clones here, not all; method: immunoSEQ multiplex PCR. The sample comprises about 340,000 clones, approximately 13% of which are singletons, and roughly 0.016% rests with the top ten. Sample: naive CD4+ T cells from blood. These receptors originate from a woman aged 18-29 years with type 1 diabetes.

This clone turned up a few times. The chain carries TRBV7-9 and TRBJ2-1, with D perhaps matching TRBD1 (5 bases). The CDR3 runs to 17 residues. In germline, CDR1 is SEHNR, CDR2 FQNEAQ (reference sequence). V was trimmed by 5 bases and J by 0 bases, leaving 17 bases between them. The CDR3 DNA sequence: TGTGCCAGCAGCCGTTTGACAGCTATAAGCTCCTACAATGAGCAGTTCTTC. Translated: CASSRLTAISSYNEQFF.

The chain has TRBV7-9 and TRBJ1-1, with D tentatively TRBD1 (5 bases). The CDR3 is made up of 13 amino acids. The germline CDR1 and CDR2 sequences are SEHNR and FQNEAQ (reference sequence). The V end was cut by 4 bases, the J end by 4 bases, with 10 bases between. The CDR3 coding sequence is TGTGCCAGCAGCTCACAGGCCGGCACTGAAGCTTTCTTT. It yields the protein CASSSQAGTEAFF.

V and J are TRBV18 and TRBJ2-7, with 14 bases that match TRBD2. Germline V CDR1 and CDR2: KGHSH, LQKENI. This CDR3 region has 17 residues. J gave up 4 bases and V 3 bases, and 8 bases lay outside the gene matches. The CDR3 loop reads CASSPYTGLAGGYEQYF. The CDR3 DNA sequence: TGTGCCAGCTCACCGTACACCGGACTAGCGGGAGGTTACGAGCAGTACTTC.

The genes are TRBV11-2 and TRBJ2-2; TRBD2 aligns across 11 bases. Trimming removed 5 bases from V and 1 base from J; junction bases left unmatched: 6. This CDR3 region has 17 residues. Germline CDR1 and CDR2: SGHAT and FQNNGV. The CDR3 reads CASSPTGTSGNTGELFF. The CDR3 bases are TGTGCCAGCAGCCCCACCGGGACTAGCGGGAACACCGGGGAGCTGTTTTTT.

This clone was found a few times. The chain combines TRBV10-3 with TRBJ2-7; 7 bases line up with TRBD1. Germline V CDR1 and CDR2: ENHRY, SYGVKD. With 10 bases clipped from V and 3 bases from J, the junction kept 12 bases outside the gene matches. The length of the CDR3 is 14 residues. The CDR3 region is CANSQGEENYEQYF. The CDR3 DNA reads TGTGCCAACTCTCAGGGGGAAGAGAACTACGAGCAGTACTTC.

The chain couples TRBV5-6 to TRBJ2-7, with D maybe TRBD1 (5 bases). Germline V gene lookup returns CDR1 SGHDT and CDR2 YYEEEE. The CDR3 contains 13 residues. With 1 base removed from V and 6 bases from J, the gap between germline ends came to 11 bases. The CDR3 bases are TGTGCCAGCAGCTTGATCCCAGGGCTCGAGCAGTACGTC. Its protein is CASSLIPGLEQYV.

The chain uses TRBV4-2 and TRBJ2-7, with TRBD2 identical over 10 bases. The germline gives CDR1 LGHNA, CDR2 YNFKEQ. V lost 0 bases, J lost 7 bases, and 18 bases stayed unmatched. The CDR3 has 19 amino acids. CDR3 in DNA: TGTGCCAGCAGCCAAGATGGAAGGCCTAGCGGGAGCCTCGTGGGGGAGCAGTACGTC. This encodes CASSQDGRPSGSLVGEQYV.

This clone was seen only a few times. The V call is TRBV5-1, the J call TRBJ2-1; tentative D call: TRBD1 (6 bases). Looked up from germline, CDR1 is SGHRS and CDR2 is YFSETQ. V lost 1 base, J lost 7 bases, and 12 bases lay in between. The CDR3 runs 14 residues. The CDR3 DNA follows: TGCGCCAGCAGCTTGAGTCAGGGGCGGAATGAGCAGTTCTTC. It translates to CASSLSQGRNEQFF.

The chain links TRBV6-5 to TRBJ2-5; D not certain. This CDR3 contains 15 residues. CDR1 and CDR2 (germline): MNHEY, SVGAGI. Trimming removed 4 bases from V and 1 base from J, with 13 bases in between. CDR3 DNA sequence: TGTGCCAGCAGTTCTAGTGGTGCGGTCCAAGAGACCCAGTACTTC. It specifies CASSSSGAVQETQYF.

The V call is TRBV25-1, the J call TRBJ2-2; the match to TRBD1 covers 7 bases. J lost 8 bases, V lost 6 bases, and 0 bases had no gene match. This CDR3 region has 11 residues. Germline V lookup: CDR1 MGHDK, CDR2 SYGVNS. The CDR3 DNA is TGTGCCAGCAGGGGACAGGGGGAGCTGTTTTTT. Its translation is CASRGQGELFF. The full variable domain, its missing parts supplied by reference TRBV25-1 and TRBJ2-2, is EADIYQTPRYLVIGTGKKITLECSQTMGHDKMYWYQQDPGMELHLIHYSYGVNSTEKGDLSSESTVSRIRTEHFPLTLESARPSHTSQYLCASRGQGELFFGEGSRLTVL.

V usage is TRBV5-1 and J usage is TRBJ1-1; tentatively, D is TRBD1 (6 bases). This CDR3 spans 16 amino acids. The V end lost 5 bases, the J end lost 0 bases, and 17 bases lay between the germline ends. Germline values: CDR1 SGHRS, CDR2 YFSETQ. CDR3 in amino acids: CASRYRDSPMNTEAFF. CDR3 nucleotides: TGCGCCAGCAGATACAGGGATTCCCCAATGAACACTGAAGCTTTCTTT.

The chain is built from TRBV9 and TRBJ2-5; D remains unclear. Trimming took 0 bases from V and 5 from J, leaving 11 bases between them. Germline V gene data show CDR1 as SGDLS and CDR2 as YYNGEE. This CDR3 region has 14 residues. The CDR3 DNA sequence: TGTGCCAGCAGCGTAGCCCCCGCGCGGGAGACCCAGTACTTC. It codes for CASSVAPARETQYF.

In this sample, this clone turned up a few times. J is TRBJ2-7 and V is TRBV6-6, with D perhaps matching TRBD1 (7 bases). V lost 5 bases and J 5 bases, leaving 16 bases between the germline ends. The CDR3 is 14 amino acids. Germline V gene data show CDR1 as MNHNY and CDR2 as SVGAGI (reference sequence). The CDR3 region is CASSRETGTHEQYF. The CDR3 DNA is TGTGCCAGCAGTCGGGAGACAGGGACACACGAGCAGTACTTC.

This clone has a handful of counts. The chain combines TRBV5-4 with TRBJ2-7, with a possible D match to TRBD1 (6 bases). Per the germline V gene, CDR1 is SGHNT and CDR2 is YYREEE (reference sequence). This CDR3 has 19 residues. V was shortened by 4 bases and J by 2 bases, with 28 bases between the two germline ends. The CDR3 region has the DNA TGTGCCAGCAGCCATTGGAAACAGGGAGTTGAGGGCCTCGCCTACGAGCAGTACTTC. Protein product: CASSHWKQGVEGLAYEQYF.

The genes are TRBV15 and TRBJ1-1; 10 bases align to TRBD1. CDR3 length: 15 residues. Per germline, CDR1 LNHNV and CDR2 YYDKDF (reference sequence). J lost 3 bases, V lost 4 bases, and 5 bases had no gene match. The CDR3 region is CATSTRQGADTEAFF. In nucleotides, the CDR3 is TGTGCCACCAGCACCCGACAGGGGGCGGACACTGAAGCTTTCTTT.

This clone came up a few times. The rearrangement joins TRBV19 to TRBJ2-3, with a possible D match to TRBD2 (6 bases). CDR1 and CDR2 from the germline V gene are LNHDA and SQIVND (reference sequence). The CDR3 runs to 14 residues. V was pared by 4 bases and J by 2 bases, with 10 bases between. For the CDR3, the DNA is TGTGCCAGTAGTAGGGACTCCCACACAGATACGCAGTATTTT. It yields the protein CASSRDSHTDTQYF.

The table lists this clone with a few counts. This chain joins TRBV25-1 and TRBJ1-4; 7 bases align to TRBD1. Germline V gene data show CDR1 as MGHDK and CDR2 as SYGVNS. The CDR3 is made up of 14 amino acids. V lost 1 base, J lost 7 bases, and 3 bases stayed unmatched. The CDR3 is CASSEWGDSEKLFF. CDR3 nucleotide sequence: TGTGCCAGCAGTGAATGGGGGGACAGTGAAAAACTGTTTTTT.